Detailed here is one T cell receptor beta chain. TCRdb's copy holds only in-frame clones and misses some; the assay was immunoSEQ multiplex PCR. The data contain about 150,000 clones, around 90% of them singletons. These data come from a study of control samples from healthy donors and cancer patients. The sequencing input was blood. This receptor was identified in a woman in her twenties or thirties in good health.

Here the CDR3 reads CASSQVRRDVSNEQFF. The CDR3 nucleotides read TGTGCCAGCAGCCAAGTAAGGCGGGACGTTAGCAATGAGCAGTTCTTC. V is TRBV4-2 and J is TRBJ2-1; weak D call: TRBD2 (6 bases). The CDR3 spans 16 residues. Germline loops: CDR1 LGHNA, CDR2 YNFKEQ. V lost 1 base, J lost 6 bases, and 16 bases lay in between.